The clone carrying this TCR beta chain turned up a few times. Authors of the study amplified TCR beta CDR3 regions from RNA transcripts. Researchers ran a first-round RT-PCR on the TCR CDR3 using the HTBI primer set. TCRdb called the multiplex PCR reads again in MiXCR, with one record for every CDR3 protein. The sample lists 300,000 or so distinct CDR3 sequences; over 20% were seen once. The data stem from a study of T cells in Graves' hyperthyroidism and ophthalmopathy. The germline V gene has CDR1 LNHNV and CDR2 YYDKDF (reference sequence). Trimming cost V 0 bases and J 9 bases, with 12 bases left between them. The CDR3 extends over 14 amino acids.

The chain couples TRBV15 to TRBJ2-1; no clear D. This sequence was found in a woman in her forties or fifties with Graves' hyperthyroidism. The sample was blood. CDR3 DNA: TGTGCCACCAGCAGAGATCTTGCACAGCTTGAGCAGTTCTTC. Translated, it gives CATSRDLAQLEQFF.